The 15 T cell receptor beta chains below were found in one sample sequenced in a study of shared clonotypes between healthy human individuals (dated by TCRdb to 2020 to 2022). CD8 naive samples were obtained by positive selection for CCR7 among CD45RO-negative cells, yielding a CD45RA+CCR7+ population from which TemRA cells were excluded. Libraries were constructed by the immunoSEQ multiplex PCR assay. Drawn from immuneACCESS, this table holds only the in-frame rearrangements with V and J called that TCRdb kept. Clones are partly lost; checked studies trace under half to an unresolved V gene and leave the rest unexplained. The sample table records 800,000 or so clones; around 96% of these occur just once. The ten largest clones represent approximately 0.2% of the sample. The source material was naive CD8+ T cells sorted from blood. The cell subset or site label for this specimen denotes: CD45RA+CCR7+. Receptors originate from a man under 40 in good health.

The V gene is TRBV15, the J gene TRBJ2-1, with 9 bases fitting TRBD1. Unmatched junction bases numbered 11, after V lost 1 base and J lost 7 bases. Per the germline V gene, CDR1 is LNHNV and CDR2 is YYDKDF (reference sequence). The CDR3 runs to 17 residues. The CDR3 DNA reads TGTGCCACCAGCAGAGGAAGGAGACAGGGGGTAAGGAATGAGCAGTTCTTC. Translated: CATSRGRRQGVRNEQFF.

This sequence joins TRBV11-2 and TRBJ2-7; tentative D call: TRBD2 (5 bases). CDR1 SGHAT and CDR2 FQNNGV come from the germline V gene. The V and J ends lost 4 bases and 2 bases respectively, with 15 bases between them. The CDR3 runs 15 residues. CDR3 residues: CASSSGWGETYEQYF. As DNA, the CDR3 is TGTGCCAGCAGCTCCGGCTGGGGAGAGACCTACGAGCAGTACTTC.

This clone was picked up one time. The chain recombines TRBV30 with TRBJ2-1; 7 bases are a match to TRBD2. Germline V CDR1 and CDR2: GTSNPN, SVGIG (reference sequence). With V trimmed by 2 bases and J by 12 bases, 4 bases remained unmatched. This CDR3 is built from 11 residues. The CDR3 here is CAWSFAGVQFF. The CDR3 DNA follows: TGTGCCTGGAGTTTTGCGGGAGTGCAGTTCTTC.

The J gene is TRBJ2-1, the V gene TRBV4-3, with D possibly being TRBD1 or TRBD2 (5 bases each). The CDR3 covers 16 residues. Deletions cut 0 bases from V and 6 bases from J, with 15 bases between. Looked up from germline, CDR1 is LGHNA and CDR2 is YSLEER. The CDR3 sequence is CASSQDLPGPGNEQFF. The CDR3 DNA sequence: TGCGCCAGCAGCCAAGATCTACCGGGACCAGGCAATGAGCAGTTCTTC.

This clone appeared once. The chain combines TRBV6-1 with TRBJ1-1; 8 nucleotides align to TRBD1. The germline V gene has CDR1 MNHNS and CDR2 SASEGT. The CDR3 totals 14 residues. V was clipped by 7 bases and J by 7 bases; unmatched bases: 11. The CDR3 protein is CASTLGQGGYEAFF. The CDR3 nucleotides are TGTGCCAGCACCCTTGGACAGGGCGGTTATGAAGCTTTCTTT.

V gene TRBV7-2 combines with J gene TRBJ2-1; a weak D match, TRBD1 (6 bases). Germline CDR1 reads SGHTA; CDR2 reads FQGNSA. The CDR3 totals 13 residues. Trimming pared 4 bases from V and 5 bases from J, leaving 9 bases between. CDR3 protein: CASSSWTDNEQFF. The CDR3 nucleotides read TGTGCCAGCAGCTCGTGGACAGACAATGAGCAGTTCTTC. Filled out from reference TRBV7-2 and TRBJ2-1, the complete variable domain reads GAGVSQSPSNKVTEKGKDVELRCDPISGHTALYWYRQSLGQGLEFLIYFQGNSAPDKSGLPSDRFSAERTGGSVSTLTIQRTQQEDSAVYLCASSSWTDNEQFFGPGTRLTVL.

The chain uses TRBV28 and TRBJ1-5; unclear D gene. Germline V gene lookup returns CDR1 MDHEN and CDR2 SYDVKM. The CDR3 has 16 residues. Trimming left V 3 bases short and J 0 bases short, with 12 bases between. The CDR3 loop is CASSLVSGSSNQPQHF. The CDR3 nucleotides are TGTGCCAGCAGTTTGGTTTCTGGGAGTAGCAATCAGCCCCAGCATTTT.

The chain carries TRBV6-6 and TRBJ2-1; perhaps D is TRBD1 or TRBD2 (5 bases each). CDR3 size: 11 residues. V gave up 2 bases and J gave up 13 bases, with 9 bases separating them. Germline V CDR1 and CDR2: MNHNY, SVGAGI (reference sequence). CDR3: CASSYGTEQFF. The CDR3 DNA is TGTGCCAGCAGTTACGGGACCGAACAGTTCTTC.

Only one count was recorded for this clone. V and J are TRBV7-9 and TRBJ1-4, with D maybe TRBD1 (6 bases). V was clipped by 5 bases and J by 7 bases, with 14 bases between them. The CDR3 is made up of 14 amino acids. The germline V gene has CDR1 SEHNR and CDR2 FQNEAQ (reference sequence). CDR3 sequence (DNA): TGTGCCAGCAGCCAAACAGGGATGGCTGAAAAACTGTTTTTT. Amino acids: CASSQTGMAEKLFF.

The J gene is TRBJ2-2, the V gene TRBV5-4, with a possible D match to TRBD2 (5 bases). The CDR3 loop spans 17 amino acids. CDR1 is SGHNT and CDR2 is YYREEE in the germline V gene (reference sequence). The ends were cut back, 0 bases at V and 2 bases at J, with 14 bases in the middle. CDR3 in amino acids: CASSLAANGVNTGELFF. CDR3 in DNA: TGTGCCAGCAGCTTGGCCGCTAACGGGGTAAACACCGGGGAGCTGTTTTTT.

This clone has more than one count but fewer than ten. The rearrangement links TRBV27 to TRBJ2-3; D not certain. This CDR3 is built from 11 residues. Trimming shortened V by 5 bases and J by 2 bases, and 2 bases separated the two germline ends. Per the germline V gene, CDR1 is MNHEY and CDR2 is SMNVEV (reference sequence). CDR3 loop: CASSHTDTQYF. The DNA for the CDR3 is TGTGCCAGCAGTCACACAGATACGCAGTATTTT.

The chain employs TRBV28 and TRBJ1-5; D perhaps matches TRBD1 (6 bases). This CDR3 comprises 14 residues. Germline values: CDR1 MDHEN, CDR2 SYDVKM. Between the trimmed V and J ends, which lost 3 bases and 4 bases, there was a span of 10 bases. The CDR3 nucleotides are TGTGCCAGCAGTTTCTGGGACAAAAATCAGCCCCAGCATTTT. It specifies CASSFWDKNQPQHF.

The chain uses TRBV7-8 and TRBJ2-3, with TRBD2 identical over 9 bases. The J segment lost 4 bases and the V segment lost 2 bases, leaving 7 bases of the junction unmatched. The CDR3 covers 16 residues. Germline CDR1 and CDR2: SGHVS and FQNEAQ. CDR3 sequence: CASSLQASGTSDTQYF. In nucleotides, the CDR3 is TGTGCCAGCAGCTTACAGGCTAGCGGGACCTCAGATACGCAGTATTTT.

The table lists this clone with a count of one. The rearrangement uses TRBV27 and TRBJ2-1; 10 nucleotides line up with TRBD2. The CDR3 contains 16 residues. V shed 0 bases and J 8 bases; nucleotides not matched to a gene: 7. The V gene's germline CDR1 is MNHEY and CDR2 SMNVEV (reference sequence). The CDR3 spells CASSLSSGRAGHEQFF. For the CDR3, the DNA is TGTGCCAGCAGTTTATCCAGCGGGAGGGCCGGGCATGAGCAGTTCTTC.

This clone was detected only a few times. This sequence joins TRBV27 and TRBJ1-2, with a tentative D call TRBD1 (5 bases). This CDR3 is built from 17 residues. Trimming left V 1 base short and J 5 bases short, with 20 bases between. Germline CDR1 is MNHEY and CDR2 is SMNVEV (reference sequence). The DNA of the CDR3 is TGTGCCAGCAGTTTATTTGCCACAGGATCGATGAGTTATGGCTACACCTTC. This encodes CASSLFATGSMSYGYTF.